This note documents a single T cell receptor beta chain sequence. The sample originates from a study of blood T cell repertoires in COVID-19. At the level of the study: Italy, Spain and the United States were the sources of the convalescent and acute COVID-19 samples.

Across about two dozen US areas, participants ranged in age from about 18 to 89 years. Participants had their cohort set by participant-reported clinical history. Per germline, CDR1 MDHEN and CDR2 SYDVKM. With 2 bases removed from V and 3 bases from J, the gap between germline ends came to 14 bases. This CDR3 comprises 15 residues. Assay used: immunoSEQ multiplex PCR; TCRdb lists only in-frame clones, some missing. This sample has some 300,000 clones, with around 92% found just once. This rearrangement joins TRBV28 to TRBJ2-7; tentative D call: TRBD1 (5 bases). Material: PBMCs or T cells enriched from blood (not recorded which). The TCR sequence derives from a woman between 50 and 59 years old who had been exposed to COVID-19. CDR3 in amino acids: CASSLKGREVYEQYF. DNA of the CDR3: TGTGCCAGCAGTTTAAAGGGGCGCGAAGTCTACGAGCAGTACTTC.